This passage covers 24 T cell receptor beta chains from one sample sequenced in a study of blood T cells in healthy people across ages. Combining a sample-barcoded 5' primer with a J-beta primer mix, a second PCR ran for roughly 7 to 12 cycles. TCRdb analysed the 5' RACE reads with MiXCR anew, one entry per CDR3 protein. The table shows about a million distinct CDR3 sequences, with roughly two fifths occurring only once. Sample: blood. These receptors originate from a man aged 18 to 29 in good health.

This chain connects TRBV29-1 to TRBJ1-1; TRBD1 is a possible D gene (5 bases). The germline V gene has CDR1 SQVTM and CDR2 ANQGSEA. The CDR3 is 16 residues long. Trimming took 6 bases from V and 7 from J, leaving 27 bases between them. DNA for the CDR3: TGCAGCGTGGAAAGGAGGTTTTCAGGGCGATACTTTGAAGCTTTCTTT. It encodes CSVERRFSGRYFEAFF.

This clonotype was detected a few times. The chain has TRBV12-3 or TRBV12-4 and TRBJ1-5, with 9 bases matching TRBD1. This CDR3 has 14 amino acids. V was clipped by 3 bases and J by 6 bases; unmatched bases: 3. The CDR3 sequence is CASSFRQGGQPQHF. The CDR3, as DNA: TGTGCCAGCAGTTTCAGACAGGGGGGTCAGCCCCAGCATTTT.

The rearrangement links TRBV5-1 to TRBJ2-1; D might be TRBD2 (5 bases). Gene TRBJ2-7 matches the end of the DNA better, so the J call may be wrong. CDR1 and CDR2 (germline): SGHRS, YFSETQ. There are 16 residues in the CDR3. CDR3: CASSLGPGSSYNEQYF. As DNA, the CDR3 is TGCGCCAGCAGCTTGGGTCCGGGGAGCTCCTACAATGAGCAGTACTTC.

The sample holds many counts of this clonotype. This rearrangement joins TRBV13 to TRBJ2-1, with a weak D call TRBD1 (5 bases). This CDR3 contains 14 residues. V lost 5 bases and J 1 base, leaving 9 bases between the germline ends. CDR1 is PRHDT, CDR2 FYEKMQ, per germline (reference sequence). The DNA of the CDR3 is TGTGCCAGCAGCCAGGGTCATTCCTACAATGAGCAGTTCTTC. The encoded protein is CASSQGHSYNEQFF. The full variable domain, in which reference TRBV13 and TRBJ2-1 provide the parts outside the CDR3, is AAGVIQSPRHLIKEKRETATLKCYPIPRHDTVYWYQQGPGQDPQFLISFYEKMQSDKGSIPDRFSAQQFSDYHSELNMSSLELGDSALYFCASSQGHSYNEQFFGPGTRLTVL.

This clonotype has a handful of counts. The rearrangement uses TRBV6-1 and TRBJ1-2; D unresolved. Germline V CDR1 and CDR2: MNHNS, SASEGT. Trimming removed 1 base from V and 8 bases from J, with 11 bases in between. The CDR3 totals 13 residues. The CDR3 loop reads CASSEGKKRGYTF. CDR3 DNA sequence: TGTGCCAGCAGTGAAGGGAAGAAGCGCGGCTACACCTTC.

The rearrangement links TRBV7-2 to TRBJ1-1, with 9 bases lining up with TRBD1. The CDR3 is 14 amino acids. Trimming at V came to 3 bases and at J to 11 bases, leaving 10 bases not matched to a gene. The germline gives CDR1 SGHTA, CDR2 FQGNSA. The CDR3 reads CASSLGQGTLKAFF. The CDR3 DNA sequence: TGTGCCAGCAGCTTGGGACAGGGCACACTGAAGGCTTTCTTT. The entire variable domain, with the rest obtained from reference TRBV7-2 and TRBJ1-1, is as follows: GAGVSQSPSNKVTEKGKDVELRCDPISGHTALYWYRQSLGQGLEFLIYFQGNSAPDKSGLPSDRFSAERTGGSVSTLTIQRTQQEDSAVYLCASSLGQGTLKAFFGQGTRLTVV.

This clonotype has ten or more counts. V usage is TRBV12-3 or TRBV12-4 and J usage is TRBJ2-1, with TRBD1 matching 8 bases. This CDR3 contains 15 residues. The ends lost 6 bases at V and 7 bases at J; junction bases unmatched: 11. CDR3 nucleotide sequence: TGTGCCAGCAGCCCTATAACAGGGGGAAATAATGAGCAGTTCTTC. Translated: CASSPITGGNNEQFF.

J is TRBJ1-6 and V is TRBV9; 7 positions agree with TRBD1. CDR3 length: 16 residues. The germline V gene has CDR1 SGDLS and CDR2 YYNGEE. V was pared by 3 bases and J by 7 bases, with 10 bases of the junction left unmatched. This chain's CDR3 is CASSDPSGTANSPLHF. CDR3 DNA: TGTGCCAGCAGCGACCCTTCGGGGACAGCAAATTCACCCCTCCACTTT. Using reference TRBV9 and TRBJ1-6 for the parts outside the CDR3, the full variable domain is DSGVTQTPKHLITATGQRVTLRCSPRSGDLSVYWYQQSLDQGLQFLIQYYNGEERAKGNILERFSAQQFPDLHSELNLSSLELGDSALYFCASSDPSGTANSPLHFGNGTRLTVT.

For the CDR3, the DNA is TGTGCCAGCAGCTTAGGGCCCGCGGAAGAGACCCAGTACTTC. Translated, it gives CASSLGPAEETQYF. The chain employs TRBV7-2 and TRBJ2-5, with unresolved D. The CDR3 is 14 residues long. Germline-derived CDR1 and CDR2 are SGHTA and FQGNSA. V dropped 1 base and J dropped 3 bases, with 9 bases sitting between them. The full variable domain, completed using reference TRBV7-2 and TRBJ2-5, is GAGVSQSPSNKVTEKGKDVELRCDPISGHTALYWYRQSLGQGLEFLIYFQGNSAPDKSGLPSDRFSAERTGGSVSTLTIQRTQQEDSAVYLCASSLGPAEETQYFGPGTRLLVL.

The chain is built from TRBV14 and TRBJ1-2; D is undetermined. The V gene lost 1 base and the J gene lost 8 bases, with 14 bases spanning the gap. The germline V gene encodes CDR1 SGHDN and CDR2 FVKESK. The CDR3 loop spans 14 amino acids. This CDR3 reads CASSQVSFPAGYTF. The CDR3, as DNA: TGTGCCAGCAGCCAAGTGTCCTTCCCGGCGGGCTACACCTTC.

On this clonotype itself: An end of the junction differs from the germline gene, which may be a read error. The CDR3 sequence: CASSLRGTLNEKLFF. CDR3 DNA sequence: TGCGCCAGCAGCTTGCGGGGGACGCTTAATGAAAAGCTGTTTTTT. The V and J genes are TRBV5-1 and TRBJ1-4, with D perhaps TRBD1 (5 bases). CDR1 is SGHRS and CDR2 is YFSETQ in the germline V gene. The CDR3 consists of 15 residues.

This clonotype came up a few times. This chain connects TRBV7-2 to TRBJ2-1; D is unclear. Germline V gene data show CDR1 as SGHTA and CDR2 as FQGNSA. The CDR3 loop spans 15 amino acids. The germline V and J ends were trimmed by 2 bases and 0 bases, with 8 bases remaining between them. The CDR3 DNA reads TGTGCCAGCAGCTTAATGGTTGGCTCCTACAATGAGCAGTTCTTC. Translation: CASSLMVGSYNEQFF.

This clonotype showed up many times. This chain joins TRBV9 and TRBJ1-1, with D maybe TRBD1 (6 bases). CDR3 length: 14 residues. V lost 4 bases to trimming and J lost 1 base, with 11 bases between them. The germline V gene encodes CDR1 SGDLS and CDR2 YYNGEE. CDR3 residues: CASSPWTENTEAFF. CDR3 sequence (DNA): TGTGCCAGCAGCCCCTGGACAGAGAACACTGAAGCTTTCTTT.

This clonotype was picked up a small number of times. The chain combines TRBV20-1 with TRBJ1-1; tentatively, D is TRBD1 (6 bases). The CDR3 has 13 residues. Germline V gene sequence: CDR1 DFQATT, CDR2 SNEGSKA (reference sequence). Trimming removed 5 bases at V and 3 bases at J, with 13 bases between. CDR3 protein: CSAYRGGDTEAFF. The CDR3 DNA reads TGCAGTGCTTACCGAGGGGGGGACACTGAAGCTTTCTTT.

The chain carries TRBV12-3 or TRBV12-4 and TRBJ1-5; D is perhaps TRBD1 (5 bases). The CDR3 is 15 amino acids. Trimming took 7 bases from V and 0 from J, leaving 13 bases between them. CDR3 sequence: CASTSSGGSNQPQHF. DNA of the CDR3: TGTGCCAGCACCTCTTCCGGGGGTAGCAATCAGCCCCAGCATTTT.

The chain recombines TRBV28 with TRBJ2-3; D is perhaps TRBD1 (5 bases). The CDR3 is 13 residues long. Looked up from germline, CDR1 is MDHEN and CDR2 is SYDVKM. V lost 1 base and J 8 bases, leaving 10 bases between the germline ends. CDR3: CASSLSQGSTQYF. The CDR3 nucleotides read TGTGCCAGCAGTTTATCCCAGGGAAGTACGCAGTATTTT.

The CDR3 protein is CASSPWDRLTGQPQHF. In DNA, the CDR3 is TGTGCCAGCAGTCCTTGGGACCGTTTAACGGGACAGCCCCAGCATTTT. V and J are TRBV12-3 or TRBV12-4 and TRBJ1-5; weak D call: TRBD1 (5 bases). This CDR3 spans 16 amino acids. Trimming took 5 bases from V and 7 from J, leaving 21 bases between them.

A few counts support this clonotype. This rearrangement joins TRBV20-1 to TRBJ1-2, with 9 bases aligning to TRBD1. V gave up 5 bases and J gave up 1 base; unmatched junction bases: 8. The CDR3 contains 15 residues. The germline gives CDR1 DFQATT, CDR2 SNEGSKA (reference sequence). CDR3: CSAPGQGQINYGYTF. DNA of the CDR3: TGCAGTGCTCCGGGACAGGGCCAGATTAACTATGGCTACACCTTC.

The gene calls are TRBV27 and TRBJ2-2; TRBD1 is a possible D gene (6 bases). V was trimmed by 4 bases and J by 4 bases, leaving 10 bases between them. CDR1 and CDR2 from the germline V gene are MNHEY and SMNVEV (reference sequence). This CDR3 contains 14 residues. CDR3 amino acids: CASSSGAVTGELFF. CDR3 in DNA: TGTGCCAGCAGTTCAGGGGCGGTCACCGGGGAGCTGTTTTTT.

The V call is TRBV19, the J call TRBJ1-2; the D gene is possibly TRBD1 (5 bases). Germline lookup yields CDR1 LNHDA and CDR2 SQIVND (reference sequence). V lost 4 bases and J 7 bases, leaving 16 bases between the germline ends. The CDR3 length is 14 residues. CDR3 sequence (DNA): TGTGCCAGTAGTACCACGAGGGGTTCGGGTGGCTACACCTTC. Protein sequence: CASSTTRGSGGYTF.

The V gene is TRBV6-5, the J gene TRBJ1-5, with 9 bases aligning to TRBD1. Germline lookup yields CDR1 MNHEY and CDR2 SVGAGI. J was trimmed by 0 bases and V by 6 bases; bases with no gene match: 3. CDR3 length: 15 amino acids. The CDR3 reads CASRRQGDSNQPQHF. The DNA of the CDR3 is TGTGCCAGCAGAAGACAGGGGGATAGCAATCAGCCCCAGCATTTT.

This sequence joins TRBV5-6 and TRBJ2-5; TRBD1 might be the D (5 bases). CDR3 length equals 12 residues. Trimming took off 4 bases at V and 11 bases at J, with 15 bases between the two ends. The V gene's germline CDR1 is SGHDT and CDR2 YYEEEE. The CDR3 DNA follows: TGTGCCAGCAGCCCACTCGGCAGGGAACAGTACTTC. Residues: CASSPLGREQYF.

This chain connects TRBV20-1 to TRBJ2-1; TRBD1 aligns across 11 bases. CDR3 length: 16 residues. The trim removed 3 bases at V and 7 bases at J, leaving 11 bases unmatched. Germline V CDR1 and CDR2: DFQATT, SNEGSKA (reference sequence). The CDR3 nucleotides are TGCAGTGCTAGGTCACTCCGGGACAGGGGGTTTAATGAGCAGTTCTTC. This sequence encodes CSARSLRDRGFNEQFF.

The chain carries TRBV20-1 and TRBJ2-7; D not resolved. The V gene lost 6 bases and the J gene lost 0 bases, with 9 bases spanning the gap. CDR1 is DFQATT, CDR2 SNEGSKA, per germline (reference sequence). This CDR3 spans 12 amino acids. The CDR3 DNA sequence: TGCAGTGCGTCCCCTGTCTCCTACGAGCAGTACTTC. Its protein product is CSASPVSYEQYF.